A single sample is the source of the 15 T cell receptor beta chains below, sequenced in a study. TCRdb re-analysed the RT-PCR reads in MiXCR, keeping a single row per CDR3 protein. Among around 700,000 distinct CDR3 sequences, 14% were seen once, and the ten largest hold 3% to 4.5%. The material sequenced was memory CD4+ T cells from blood. The receptors derive from a female donor in good health, serving as a healthy control.

The chain links TRBV18 to TRBJ2-6; 7 bases are a match to TRBD1. CDR3 length: 17 amino acids. The J segment lost 0 bases and the V segment lost 6 bases, leaving 8 bases of the junction unmatched. The germline gives CDR1 KGHSH, CDR2 LQKENI. The CDR3 region is CASSRTTGDSGANVLTF. The CDR3 nucleotides are TGTGCCAGCTCCCGAACAACAGGGGACTCTGGGGCCAACGTCCTGACTTTC.

The chain combines TRBV2 with TRBJ2-1, with 10 bases aligning to TRBD2. The CDR3 sequence is 15 residues long. V gave up 3 bases and J gave up 8 bases; unmatched junction bases: 7. CDR1 is SNHLY and CDR2 is FYNNEI in the germline V gene. The CDR3 sequence is CASSDESGGAYEQFF. CDR3 sequence (DNA): TGTGCCAGCAGTGATGAGAGCGGGGGGGCGTATGAGCAGTTCTTC.

This clonotype has at least ten counts. The rearrangement uses TRBV20-1 and TRBJ2-7; D gene uncertain. V dropped 4 bases and J dropped 7 bases, with 8 bases sitting between them. This CDR3 has 10 residues. Germline CDR1 reads DFQATT; CDR2 reads SNEGSKA (reference sequence). The CDR3 sequence: CSANAVEQYF. The CDR3 DNA sequence: TGCAGTGCTAATGCCGTAGAGCAGTACTTC.

This clonotype appeared a few times. The CDR3 nucleotides read TGTGCCAGCAGCCCCCAATTAAGGCCCTCATCCAAAAACATTCAGTACTTC. Its translation is CASSPQLRPSSKNIQYF. J is TRBJ2-4 and V is TRBV21-1; the D call of TRBD2 is as the table states it, not checked on the DNA. TRBV21-1 is reported as a pseudogene. The CDR3 runs to 17 residues.

This clonotype was observed at least ten times. The rearrangement links TRBV6-1 to TRBJ2-3; a possible D gene is TRBD2 (5 bases). Germline V gives CDR1 MNHNS, CDR2 SASEGT. There are 14 residues in the CDR3. The V gene lost 7 bases and the J gene lost 3 bases, with 14 bases spanning the gap. In nucleotides, the CDR3 is TGTGCCAGCAAAGAGGGAGAGGGTACAGATACGCAGTATTTT. Its translation: CASKEGEGTDTQYF.

The J gene is TRBJ2-1, the V gene TRBV6-4; possibly TRBD2 for D (6 bases). CDR3 length equals 14 residues. V lost 6 bases, J lost 5 bases, and 14 bases lay in between. The germline CDR1 and CDR2 sequences are MRHNA and SNTAGT. The CDR3 spells CASSRQPGDNEQFF. CDR3 DNA sequence: TGTGCCAGCAGCCGTCAGCCGGGGGACAATGAGCAGTTCTTC.

There are a few counts of this clonotype. This chain's CDR3 is CASATGLAAYEQYF. CDR3 DNA: TGTGCTAGTGCCACGGGACTAGCGGCCTACGAGCAGTACTTC. This chain connects TRBV12-5 to TRBJ2-7; 11 bases map to TRBD2. Germline values: CDR1 LGHNT, CDR2 FRNRAP. The CDR3 has 14 amino acids. The V gene end was trimmed by 7 bases and the J gene end by 2 bases; junction bases not matched to a gene: 4.

J is TRBJ1-6 and V is TRBV7-2; unclear D gene. Germline V gives CDR1 SGHTA, CDR2 FQGNSA. V lost 4 bases, J lost 12 bases, and 13 bases lay in between. This CDR3 comprises 13 residues. The CDR3 nucleotides read TGTGCCAGCAGCTCCGAGCTGGGGAGACCCCTCCACTTT. Protein sequence: CASSSELGRPLHF.

In its sample, this clonotype was seen many times. The gene calls are TRBV20-1 and TRBJ2-3; D possibly corresponds to TRBD1 (6 bases). V lost 2 bases and J lost 0, with 12 bases in between. Germline-derived CDR1 and CDR2 are DFQATT and SNEGSKA (reference sequence). The CDR3 spans 15 residues. CDR3: CSARPRQASTDTQYF. The CDR3 coding sequence is TGCAGTGCTAGACCTCGACAGGCAAGCACAGATACGCAGTATTTT.

The chain couples TRBV20-1 to TRBJ2-5; 8 bases fit TRBD1. The CDR3 has 14 amino acids. J gave up 5 bases and V 4 bases, and 9 bases lay outside the gene matches. CDR1 is DFQATT and CDR2 is SNEGSKA in the germline V gene (reference sequence). Here the CDR3 reads CSATRTGRVETQYF. As DNA, the CDR3 is TGCAGTGCTACTAGGACAGGGCGGGTGGAGACCCAGTACTTC.

This clonotype was observed a few times. Its ends do not fully match the called genes, so a read error is possible. The chain is built from TRBV7-2 and TRBJ1-2; unclear D gene. The germline gives CDR1 SGHTA, CDR2 FQGNSA. The CDR3 sequence is 11 residues long. The DNA of the CDR3 is TGTGCCAGCAGCTATCCGGGCGATACCCACTTC. It codes for CASSYPGDTHF.

This clonotype has a handful of counts. This chain links TRBV6-1 with TRBJ2-7; D ambiguous. Trimming left V 4 bases short and J 2 bases short, with 15 bases between. CDR3 length equals 15 residues. Germline CDR1 is MNHNS and CDR2 is SASEGT. The CDR3 nucleotides are TGTGCCAGCAGTGGGATTCGTCAGACCCCCTACGAGCAGTACTTC. It is translated as CASSGIRQTPYEQYF.

The chain couples TRBV29-1 to TRBJ1-3; 7 positions match TRBD1. This CDR3 is 15 amino acids long. With V trimmed by 6 bases and J by 1 base, 9 bases remained unmatched. Germline values: CDR1 SQVTM, CDR2 ANQGSEA. For the CDR3, the DNA is TGCAGCGTCGTACAGGGGTCCTTTTCTGGAAACACCATATATTTT. This encodes CSVVQGSFSGNTIYF.

This chain uses TRBV9 with TRBJ1-2; the D gene is possibly TRBD1 (6 bases). The CDR3 sequence is 15 residues long. V lost 7 bases and J lost 0, with 16 bases in between. Looked up from germline, CDR1 is SGDLS and CDR2 is YYNGEE. CDR3 sequence reads: CASATGELSNYGYTF. The CDR3 DNA sequence: TGTGCCAGCGCGACAGGAGAACTTTCTAACTATGGCTACACCTTC.

This clonotype has more than one count but fewer than ten. The genes are TRBV11-2 and TRBJ2-1; D is possibly TRBD2 (5 bases). Germline V gene data show CDR1 as SGHAT and CDR2 as FQNNGV. The ends were cut back, 3 bases at V and 9 bases at J, with 21 bases in the middle. The CDR3 is made up of 16 amino acids. The CDR3 sequence: CASSFGLAQPAGEQFF. CDR3 nucleotides: TGTGCCAGCAGCTTTGGATTGGCTCAACCGGCGGGTGAGCAGTTCTTC.